A single T cell receptor (beta chain) is shown here with its context. Its matching antigen is unknown. Sampled blood was obtained at baseline, cycle 4 day 1, and cycle 7 day 1. The data were obtained in a study of OX40 agonist ivuxolimab in advanced cancers. Overall study: Three patients showed partial responses: one hepatocellular carcinoma and two cutaneous melanoma cases. Study observations and caveats: In CD8+ T cells, expanded clones were on average more numerous than in CD4+. Normalized T-cell clonal expansion was also low in some nonresponders.

The method was immunoSEQ multiplex PCR; TCRdb's version includes in-frame clones alone and lacks a portion of them. The profile shows some 70,000 clones, roughly 90% of them singletons. The V end lost 3 bases, the J end lost 1 base, and 12 bases lay between the germline ends. Per germline, CDR1 LNHDA and CDR2 SQIVND (reference sequence). This CDR3 has 15 amino acids. The TCR was taken from an adult with an advanced solid tumor such as melanoma, head and neck, liver or kidney cancer. This material consisted of CD4+ or CD8+ T cells sorted from blood, taken in a trial of the OX40 agonist ivuxolimab. V usage is TRBV19 and J usage is TRBJ1-1; D ambiguous. The CDR3 region is CASSMAPGGNTEAFF. The CDR3 DNA is TGTGCCAGTAGTATGGCGCCAGGAGGGAACACTGAAGCTTTCTTT.